The 18 T cell receptor beta chains reported below all come from one sample, sequenced in a study of blood T cells in healthy people across ages. For the second PCR, which ran for roughly 7 to 11 cycles, a sample-barcoded 5' primer and a J-beta primer mix were used. MiXCR, run by TCRdb on the 5' RACE reads, gives a single entry per CDR3 protein. The sample records 650,000 or so distinct CDR3 sequences, over 40% being singletons. The sample consisted of blood. The receptors were sampled from a woman of 80 years or more in good health.

The rearrangement joins TRBV10-3 to TRBJ1-2, with unresolved D. This CDR3 spans 15 amino acids. The germline V gene has CDR1 ENHRY and CDR2 SYGVKD. Trimming took off 10 bases at V and 3 bases at J, with 21 bases between the two ends. As DNA, the CDR3 is TGTGCCACCACTCCGGGAGCGGGAGTCGACTATGGCTACACCTTC. Translation: CATTPGAGVDYGYTF.

The sample holds many counts of this clonotype. The chain carries TRBV5-1 and TRBJ2-1; 8 nucleotides match TRBD1. The CDR3 spans 16 residues. V lost 3 bases and J lost 8; bases outside the gene matches: 13. The germline CDR1 and CDR2 sequences are SGHRS and YFSETQ. In nucleotides, the CDR3 is TGCGCCAGCAGCTCGATTATTTTCAGGGGGCGGCATGAGCAGTTCTTC. It translates to CASSSIIFRGRHEQFF.

This clonotype appeared once. Possible read error: a much larger clone is one base away. The CDR3, as DNA: TGTGCCAGCAGCTTCGATGAGACTTACGAGCAGTACTTC. Encoded protein: CASSFDETYEQYF. The chain joins TRBV7-2 to TRBJ2-7; D is ambiguous. CDR1 and CDR2 from the germline V gene are SGHTA and FQGNSA. V was cut by 3 bases and J by 4 bases, with 10 bases left in between. The length of the CDR3 is 13 residues.

The chain couples TRBV4-1 to TRBJ1-2; 7 bases line up with TRBD1. V was pared by 1 base and J by 6 bases, with 8 bases of the junction left unmatched. This CDR3 is 15 amino acids long. CDR1 is MGHRA, CDR2 YSYEKL, per germline. The CDR3 spells CASSQVGDRADGYTF. The CDR3 DNA follows: TGCGCCAGCAGCCAAGTAGGAGACAGGGCGGATGGCTACACCTTC.

This clonotype was observed a handful of times. Given a much more abundant clone one base away, this may be a read error. V is TRBV28 and J is TRBJ1-2; no reliable D call. CDR3 length: 12 amino acids. Trimming stripped 2 bases from V and 8 bases from J, with 9 bases between. CDR1 is MDHEN, CDR2 SYDVKM, per germline. CDR3: CASSLRVYGYTF. CDR3 DNA sequence: TGTGCCAGCAGTTTAAGGGTGTACGGCTACACCTTC.

This clonotype was counted many times. The V and J genes are TRBV27 and TRBJ2-4, with 7 bases fitting TRBD1. J lost 8 bases, V lost 10 bases, and 8 bases had no gene match. Germline CDR1 MNHEY, CDR2 SMNVEV (reference sequence). The CDR3 has 12 residues. The CDR3 nucleotides are TGTGCCAACACCAAGGGGGCGGACATTCAGTACTTC. Translation: CANTKGADIQYF.

This clonotype appeared a few times. V is TRBV12-3 or TRBV12-4 and J is TRBJ2-2; no definite D call. The V and J ends lost 4 bases and 4 bases respectively, with 13 bases between them. There are 15 residues in the CDR3. The CDR3, as DNA: TGTGCCAGCAGTTGGGTCGAGGCACCCACCGGGGAGCTGTTTTTT. It translates to CASSWVEAPTGELFF.

This clonotype was seen only a few times. The chain has TRBV5-1 and TRBJ2-3, with TRBD2 matching over 10 bases. With 4 bases clipped from V and 1 base from J, the junction kept 3 bases outside the gene matches. The CDR3 runs to 15 residues. CDR1 is SGHRS and CDR2 is YFSETQ in the germline V gene. The CDR3 DNA reads TGCGCCAGCAGCGACCTAGCGGGGGGCACAGATACGCAGTATTTT. This encodes CASSDLAGGTDTQYF.

This chain connects TRBV5-1 to TRBJ2-2; 7 positions match TRBD1. This CDR3 contains 14 residues. Unmatched junction bases numbered 4, after V lost 4 bases and J lost 4 bases. Per the germline V gene, CDR1 is SGHRS and CDR2 is YFSETQ. CDR3 region: CASSNRDSTGELFF. CDR3 sequence (DNA): TGCGCCAGCAGCAACCGGGACAGCACCGGGGAGCTGTTTTTT.

This clonotype occurred many times. The rearrangement links TRBV28 to TRBJ2-3, with 7 nucleotides matching TRBD1. The CDR3 runs to 17 residues. Germline CDR1 MDHEN, CDR2 SYDVKM. The V gene end was trimmed by 3 bases and the J gene end by 6 bases; junction bases not matched to a gene: 15. The CDR3 DNA reads as TGTGCCAGCAGTTTTGTCGGTAACAGGGGCCGTCGGGATACGCAGTATTTT. Translation gives CASSFVGNRGRRDTQYF.

Remarks on this clonotype: A single base separates this from a much larger clone, so it may be a read error. The chain carries TRBV27 and TRBJ2-5, with 10 bases that match TRBD2. Germline values: CDR1 MNHEY, CDR2 SMNVEV (reference sequence). The CDR3 is 15 amino acids. CDR3 in amino acids: CASSPYLAGVETRYF. In DNA, the CDR3 is TGTGCCAGCAGTCCTTATCTAGCGGGGGTCGAGACCCGGTACTTC.

Points on this clonotype: With a much larger clone just one base away, this may be a read error. This chain joins TRBV7-2 and TRBJ1-5, with D perhaps matching TRBD1 (6 bases). There are 14 residues in the CDR3. Looked up from germline, CDR1 is SGHTA and CDR2 is FQGNSA. The V end was cut by 5 bases, the J end by 1 base, with 9 bases between. The CDR3 sequence: CASSRGSSNQPQHF. CDR3 nucleotide sequence: TGTGCCAGCAGCAGGGGGTCCAGCAATCAGCCCCAGCATTTT.

This clonotype was observed many times. The V and J genes are TRBV27 and TRBJ2-7; the D gene is possibly TRBD1 (6 bases). V shed 8 bases and J shed 5 bases, with 10 bases lying between them. Germline-derived CDR1 and CDR2 are MNHEY and SMNVEV (reference sequence). The CDR3 is 11 amino acids. The DNA of the CDR3 is TGTGCCAGCCGCTACAGGGACGAGCAGTACTTC. Its protein is CASRYRDEQYF.

The chain has TRBV24-1 and TRBJ2-1; D not certain. V was cut by 1 base and J by 8 bases, with 2 bases left in between. Germline values: CDR1 KGHDR, CDR2 SFDVKD. The CDR3 has 11 amino acids. The CDR3 DNA sequence: TGTGCCACCAGTGATTTTTATGAGCAGTTCTTC. Translation: CATSDFYEQFF.

This clonotype was counted ten times or more. The chain is built from TRBV28 and TRBJ2-3; the match to TRBD2 covers 14 bases. This CDR3 spans 15 amino acids. Per the germline V gene, CDR1 is MDHEN and CDR2 is SYDVKM. V was pared by 3 bases and J by 8 bases, with 4 bases of the junction left unmatched. In nucleotides, the CDR3 is TGTGCCAGCAGTTTGAGACTAGCGGGAGGGGGTACGCAGTATTTT. This gives the protein CASSLRLAGGGTQYF.

About this clonotype: A read error may produce the germline difference seen at one junction end. In DNA, the CDR3 is TGCGCCAGCAGCGACCCATGGCGGACAGGGAACACTGGAGCTTTCTTT. Encoded protein: CASSDPWRTGNTGAFF. The chain is built from TRBV4-1 and TRBJ1-1; TRBD1 matches 8 bases. Germline lookup yields CDR1 MGHRA and CDR2 YSYEKL. This CDR3 is 16 amino acids long.

The genes are TRBV20-1 and TRBJ1-5, with a weak D call TRBD1 (5 bases). The germline V gene encodes CDR1 DFQATT and CDR2 SNEGSKA (reference sequence). V lost 0 bases, J lost 11 bases, and 11 bases lay in between. This CDR3 comprises 12 residues. CDR3 nucleotides: TGCAGTGCTAGAGACAGGGCCAAGGCCCAGCATTTT. Residues: CSARDRAKAQHF.

This clonotype has more than one count but fewer than ten. The chain recombines TRBV21-1 with TRBJ2-6. TRBV21-1 corresponds to a pseudogene. CDR3 length: 18 residues. CDR3 in amino acids: CASSKVLNDKSGANVLTF. CDR3 sequence (DNA): TGTGCCAGCAGCAAAGTTCTAAACGACAAATCTGGGGCCAACGTCCTGACTTTC.